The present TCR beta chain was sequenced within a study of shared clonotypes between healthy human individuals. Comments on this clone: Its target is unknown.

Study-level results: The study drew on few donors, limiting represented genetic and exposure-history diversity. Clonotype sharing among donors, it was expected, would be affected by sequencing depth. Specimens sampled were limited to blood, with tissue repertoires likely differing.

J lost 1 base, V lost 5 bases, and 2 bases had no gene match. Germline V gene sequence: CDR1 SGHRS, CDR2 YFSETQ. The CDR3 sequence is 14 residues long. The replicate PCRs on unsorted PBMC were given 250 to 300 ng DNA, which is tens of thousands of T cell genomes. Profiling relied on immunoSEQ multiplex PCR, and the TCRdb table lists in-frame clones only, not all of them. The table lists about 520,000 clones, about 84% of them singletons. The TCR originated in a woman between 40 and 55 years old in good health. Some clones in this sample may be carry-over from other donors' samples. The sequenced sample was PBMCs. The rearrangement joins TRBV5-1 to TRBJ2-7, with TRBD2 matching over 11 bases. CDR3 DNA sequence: TGCGCCAGCAGGGGACTAGCGGCTTCCTACGAGCAGTACTTC. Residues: CASRGLAASYEQYF.